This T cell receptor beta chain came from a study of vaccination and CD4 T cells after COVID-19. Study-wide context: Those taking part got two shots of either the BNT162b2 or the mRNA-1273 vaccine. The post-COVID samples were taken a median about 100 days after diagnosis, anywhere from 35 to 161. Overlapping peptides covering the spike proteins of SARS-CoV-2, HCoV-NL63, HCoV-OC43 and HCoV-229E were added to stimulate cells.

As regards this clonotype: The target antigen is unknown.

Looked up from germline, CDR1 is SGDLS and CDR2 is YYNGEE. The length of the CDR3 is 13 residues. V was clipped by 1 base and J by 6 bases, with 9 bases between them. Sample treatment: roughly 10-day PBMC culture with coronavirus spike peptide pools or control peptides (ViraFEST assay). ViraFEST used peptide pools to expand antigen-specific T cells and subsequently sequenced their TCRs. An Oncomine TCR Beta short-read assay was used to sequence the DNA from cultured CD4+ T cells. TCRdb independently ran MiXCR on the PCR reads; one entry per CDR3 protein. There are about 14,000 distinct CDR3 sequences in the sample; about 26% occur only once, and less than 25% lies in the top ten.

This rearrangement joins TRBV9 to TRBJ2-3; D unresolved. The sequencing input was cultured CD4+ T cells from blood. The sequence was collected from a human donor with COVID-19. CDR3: CASSVSPPDTQYF. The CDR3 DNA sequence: TGTGCCAGCAGCGTAAGTCCCCCGGATACGCAGTATTTT.